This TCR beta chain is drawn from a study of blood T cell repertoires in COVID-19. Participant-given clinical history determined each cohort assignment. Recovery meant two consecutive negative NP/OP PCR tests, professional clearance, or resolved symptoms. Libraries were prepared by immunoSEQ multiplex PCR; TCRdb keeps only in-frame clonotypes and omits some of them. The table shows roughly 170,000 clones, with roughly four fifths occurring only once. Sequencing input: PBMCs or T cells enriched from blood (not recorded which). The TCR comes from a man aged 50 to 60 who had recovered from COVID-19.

The CDR3 nucleotides are TGTGCCAGCAGTTACTGGGGGGGGAGAAGCAACAATGAGCAGTTCTTC. Protein: CASSYWGGRSNNEQFF. The rearrangement joins TRBV6-2 or TRBV6-3 to TRBJ2-1; 7 bases map to TRBD2. Trimming removed 1 base from V and 5 bases from J; junction bases left unmatched: 8. The V gene's germline CDR1 is MNHEY and CDR2 SVGEGT. The CDR3 sequence is 16 residues long.